The following is a TCR beta chain sequence with its context. No antigen is known for it. Some clones are missing from TCRdb's copy, which holds only in-frame ones; the method was immunoSEQ multiplex PCR. The sample contains 110,000 or so clones, 90% to 95% of which appear only once. This record belongs to a study of brain T cells in children with intractable seizures. Sequencing was limited to surgery cases with top T cell transcript signatures in brain tissue. Germline V gene lookup returns CDR1 SNHLY and CDR2 FYNNEI. The CDR3 is 14 amino acids. J lost 4 bases, V lost 10 bases, and 5 bases had no gene match. Whole-study findings and limits: Only CDR3 sequence similarity suggested viral specificity, without known HCMV serostatus.

The sequencing here drew on peripheral blood, taken at surgery. The gene calls are TRBV2 and TRBJ2-3, with 13 bases matching TRBD2. This TCR was sampled from a boy less than two years old with hemimegalencephaly and intractable seizures. The CDR3 region has the DNA TGTGCCACGTGGACTAGCGGGAGCGCAGATACGCAGTATTTT. This codes for CATWTSGSADTQYF.